This record concerns one TCR beta chain sequence. The sample comes from a study of blood T cell repertoires in COVID-19. Study in general: COVID-19 samples collected from the United States, Italy and Spain covered acute and convalescent phases. In each case, the material was cDNA or gDNA derived from T cells, B-cell-depleted T cells, or PBMCs.

Per the study methods: Estimates of nucleated cell counts were drawn from the amplification of reference gene primers. Using immunoSEQ multiplex PCR, the repertoire was profiled, and TCRdb retains in-frame clones only, with some absent. V, J and clone size are taken as reported in that table, and D and trimming were inferred from the DNA itself. Among about 330,000 clones, roughly 89% were seen once, and the ten largest hold 9.9%. CDR3 size: 14 residues. The germline V gene has CDR1 LNHDA and CDR2 SQIVND (reference sequence). The germline V and J ends were trimmed by 3 bases and 0 bases, with 9 bases remaining between them.

Specimen: peripheral blood. The sequence derives from a man younger than 45 with COVID-19, enrolled during active disease. The chain couples TRBV19 to TRBJ2-7; D is unclear. The CDR3 sequence: CASSMGHNSYEQYF. CDR3 in DNA: TGTGCCAGTAGTATGGGCCACAACTCCTACGAGCAGTACTTC.